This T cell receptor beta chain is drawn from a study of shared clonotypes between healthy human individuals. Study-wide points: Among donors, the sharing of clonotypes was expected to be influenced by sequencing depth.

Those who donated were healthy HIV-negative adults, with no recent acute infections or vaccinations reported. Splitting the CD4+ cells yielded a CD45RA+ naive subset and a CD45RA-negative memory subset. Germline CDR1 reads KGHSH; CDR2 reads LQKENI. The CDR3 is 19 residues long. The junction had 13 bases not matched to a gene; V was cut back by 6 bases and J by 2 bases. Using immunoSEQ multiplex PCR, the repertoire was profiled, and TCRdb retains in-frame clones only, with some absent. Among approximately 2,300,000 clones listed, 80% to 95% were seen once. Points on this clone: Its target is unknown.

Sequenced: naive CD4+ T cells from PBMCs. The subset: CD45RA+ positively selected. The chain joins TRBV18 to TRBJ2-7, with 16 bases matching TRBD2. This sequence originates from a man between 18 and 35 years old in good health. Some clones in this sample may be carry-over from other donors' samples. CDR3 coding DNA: TGTGCCAGCTCCCAAACGCCGGGACTAGCGGGAGGGACCCCCTACGAGCAGTACTTC. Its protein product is CASSQTPGLAGGTPYEQYF.